These 12 T cell receptor beta chains were sequenced from one sample in a study of T cell responses to AZD1222 COVID-19 vaccine. Using immunoSEQ multiplex PCR, the repertoire was profiled, and TCRdb retains in-frame clones only, with some absent. The profile shows approximately 140,000 clones, around 91% of them singletons. Specimen: peripheral blood, collected on day 0 of AZD1222 vaccination. These receptors originate from an adult in good health.

The chain uses TRBV5-4 and TRBJ1-4; a possible D gene is TRBD1 (5 bases). V was pared by 0 bases and J by 2 bases, with 5 bases between. Germline V gene sequence: CDR1 SGHNT, CDR2 YYREEE (reference sequence). CDR3 length: 14 residues. CDR3 DNA: TGTGCCAGCAGCTTGGCAGGGACTAATGAAAAACTGTTTTTT. Its translation is CASSLAGTNEKLFF. The full variable domain, in which reference TRBV5-4 and TRBJ1-4 provide the parts outside the CDR3, is ETGVTQSPTHLIKTRGQQVTLRCSSQSGHNTVSWYQQALGQGPQFIFQYYREEENGRGNFPPRFSGLQFPNYSSELNVNALELDDSALYLCASSLAGTNEKLFFGSGTQLSVL.

The J gene is TRBJ2-2, the V gene TRBV29-1; TRBD2 matches at 9 bases. Germline V CDR1 and CDR2: SQVTM, ANQGSEA. V dropped 6 bases and J dropped 1; count of bases not matched to a gene: 3. CDR3 length equals 14 residues. The CDR3 region is CSVLAGRNTGELFF. The CDR3, as DNA: TGCAGCGTCCTAGCGGGAAGGAACACCGGGGAGCTGTTTTTT.

Only a few counts were recorded for this clone. The CDR3 coding sequence is TGTGCCAGAAGCTTCCCCCGGGGGGGAGAGACCCAGTACTTC. Residues: CARSFPRGGETQYF. V usage is TRBV5-3 and J usage is TRBJ2-5; TRBD2 agrees at 8 bases. TRBV5-3 is an ORF, and what it does is uncertain. The CDR3 length is 14 residues. The J segment lost 4 bases and the V segment lost 2 bases, leaving 4 bases of the junction unmatched.

This sequence joins TRBV6-2 or TRBV6-3 and TRBJ1-5, with TRBD1 matching over 7 bases. After removal of 6 bases from V and 7 bases from J, the junction contained 9 bases not matched to a gene. In germline, CDR1 is MNHEY, CDR2 SVGEGT. This CDR3 has 14 residues. CDR3 coding DNA: TGTGCCAGCAGCGACAGGGAGGTACGGCAGCCCCAGCATTTT. This encodes CASSDREVRQPQHF.

There are a few counts of this clone. The V call is TRBV11-3, the J call TRBJ2-7, with D possibly TRBD1 on 5 matching bases. Germline CDR1 SGHNT, CDR2 YENEEA. This CDR3 is 14 amino acids long. V shed 0 bases and J shed 5 bases, with 11 bases lying between them. The CDR3 here is CASSLDYDSDEQYF. DNA for the CDR3: TGTGCCAGCAGCTTAGACTATGACAGCGACGAGCAGTACTTC. The full variable domain, with the rest looked up from reference TRBV11-3 and TRBJ2-7, is EAGVVQSPRYKIIEKKQPVAFWCNPISGHNTLYWYLQNLGQGPELLIRYENEEAVDDSQLPKDRFSAERLKGVDSTLKIQPAELGDSAVYLCASSLDYDSDEQYFGPGTRLTVT.

The J gene is TRBJ1-1, the V gene TRBV27, with a tentative D call TRBD1 (5 bases). Trimming took off 0 bases at V and 3 bases at J, with 8 bases between the two ends. The CDR3 covers 14 residues. The germline gives CDR1 MNHEY, CDR2 SMNVEV (reference sequence). CDR3 bases: TGTGCCAGCAGTTTATCCGGGACGCACACTGAAGCTTTCTTT. It translates to CASSLSGTHTEAFF.

This chain uses TRBV27 with TRBJ1-1; 8 bases are shared with TRBD1. Germline CDR1 reads MNHEY; CDR2 reads SMNVEV (reference sequence). The CDR3 extends over 14 amino acids. Germline trimming cut 5 bases from V and 8 bases from J; bases unmatched to any gene: 10. The DNA of the CDR3 is TGTGCCAGCAGTGCCCAGGGGGCGATGCCGGAAGCTTTCTTT. Residues: CASSAQGAMPEAFF.

The CDR3 coding sequence is TGTGCCAGCAGCCCGAGGAGTGGGAATGAGCAGTTCTTC. Translating gives CASSPRSGNEQFF. This chain uses TRBV7-3 with TRBJ2-1; D call uncertain. Germline V gives CDR1 SGHTA, CDR2 FQGTGA. The CDR3 spans 13 residues. V lost 5 bases to trimming and J lost 7 bases, with 12 bases between them.

The V call is TRBV5-1, the J call TRBJ2-7; TRBD1 might be the D (6 bases). Germline values: CDR1 SGHRS, CDR2 YFSETQ. This CDR3 is built from 15 residues. Trimming removed 3 bases at V and 2 bases at J, with 15 bases between. The CDR3 DNA reads TGCGCCAGCAGCTCCGGGACACAGATCCCCTACGAGCAGTACTTC. Translating gives CASSSGTQIPYEQYF.

This CDR3 is CASSDSNQPQHF. In nucleotides, the CDR3 is TGTGCCAGCAGTGACAGCAATCAGCCCCAGCATTTT. The chain recombines TRBV2 with TRBJ1-5; D is uncertain. The CDR3 is 12 amino acids. V lost 3 bases and J 1 base, leaving 1 base between the germline ends. Germline CDR1 and CDR2: SNHLY and FYNNEI. The full variable domain, with the rest looked up from reference TRBV2 and TRBJ1-5, is EPEVTQTPSHQVTQMGQEVILRCVPISNHLYFYWYRQILGQKVEFLVSFYNNEISEKSEIFDDQFSVERPDGSNFTLKIRSTKLEDSAMYFCASSDSNQPQHFGDGTRLSIL.

This sequence joins TRBV9 and TRBJ1-1; no clear D gene. In germline, CDR1 is SGDLS, CDR2 YYNGEE. With 2 bases removed from V and 4 bases from J, the gap between germline ends came to 12 bases. The CDR3 extends over 14 amino acids. The CDR3 DNA reads TGTGCCAGCAGCGTCGGTCAACGAAGCACTGAAGCTTTCTTT. It encodes CASSVGQRSTEAFF.

The chain is built from TRBV11-2 and TRBJ1-4; 11 bases align to TRBD1. Germline CDR1 is SGHAT and CDR2 is FQNNGV. The CDR3 loop spans 16 amino acids. V gave up 3 bases and J gave up 1 base; unmatched junction bases: 1. The CDR3 is CASSFGTGGTNEKLFF. Written as DNA, the CDR3 is TGTGCCAGCAGCTTCGGGACAGGGGGAACTAATGAAAAACTGTTTTTT.